This T cell receptor beta chain was documented in a study of cytomegalovirus exposure and HLA in healthy donors. Study-wide context: Early release data held about 85 million unique TCRs from HLA-typed donors. Study-wide results and limits: V- and J-gene trimming of TCR beta was linked (in a later analysis) to a missense DCLRE1C variant. In a later analysis, the majority of CMV-associated beta chains seemingly showed HLA restriction.

Losses at the gene ends were 4 bases for V and 2 bases for J; bases not matched to a gene: 6. This CDR3 is built from 16 residues. Germline CDR1 is SGHTA and CDR2 is FQGNSA. A multiplex PCR was run with 60 Vbeta primers and 13 Jbeta primers. Assay used: immunoSEQ multiplex PCR; TCRdb lists only in-frame clones, some missing. The table lists fewer than 200,000 clones, roughly 84% of them singletons, with roughly 1.5% in the top ten. In the case of this clone: What it binds is unknown.

This clonotype originated in a male donor in good health and CMV-seronegative. J is TRBJ1-3 and V is TRBV7-2; the match to TRBD1 covers 9 bases. The sample consisted of PBMCs. Here the CDR3 reads CASSYTGGYTGNTIYF. CDR3 sequence (DNA): TGTGCCAGCAGCTACACAGGGGGCTATACTGGAAACACCATATATTTT.